These 19 T cell receptor beta chains were all obtained from the same sample, sequenced in a study of T cells in Graves' hyperthyroidism and ophthalmopathy. Amplified TCR beta CDR3 regions came from RNA transcripts. The TCR CDR3 was amplified in a first-round RT-PCR using the HTBI primer set. MiXCR was run by TCRdb on the multiplex PCR reads, yielding one entry per CDR3 protein. The sample holds over 500,000 distinct CDR3 sequences, around 13% seen once. Input material: blood. These receptors came from a woman aged 40 to 49 with Graves' hyperthyroidism.

J is TRBJ2-1 and V is TRBV14; TRBD2 aligns across 9 bases. Germline CDR1 reads SGHDN; CDR2 reads FVKESK. Trimming cost V 7 bases and J 4 bases; bases outside gene matches: 8. The CDR3 extends over 15 amino acids. CDR3 loop: CASTPGTSFYNEQFF. As DNA, the CDR3 is TGTGCCAGCACCCCCGGGACTAGCTTTTACAATGAGCAGTTCTTC.

The chain combines TRBV12-3 or TRBV12-4 with TRBJ2-4; the D is unclear. The assigned J gene may be wrong: the sequence end matches TRBJ2-1 better. The CDR3 is made up of 11 amino acids. The CDR3 DNA follows: TGTGCCAGCAGTTCTCCGGGCCCTCAGTTCTTC. Residues: CASSSPGPQFF.

This clonotype was seen repeatedly, ten times or more. The chain carries TRBV27 and TRBJ2-1, with a weak D call TRBD1 (6 bases). Trimming pared 2 bases from V and 9 bases from J, leaving 17 bases between. Germline CDR1 reads MNHEY; CDR2 reads SMNVEV (reference sequence). There are 15 residues in the CDR3. The DNA for the CDR3 is TGTGCCAGCAGTTTAACTCGTACAGGGTCGGGTGAGCAGTTCTTC. Translated: CASSLTRTGSGEQFF.

Many counts were recorded for this clonotype. This chain links TRBV6-1 with TRBJ2-1; the D gene could be TRBD1 or TRBD2 (5 bases each). The germline gives CDR1 MNHNS, CDR2 SASEGT. Deletions cut 7 bases from V and 0 bases from J, with 16 bases between. The CDR3 totals 16 residues. CDR3 DNA: TGTGCCAGCACTTCACCCGGGGACCACTCCTACAATGAGCAGTTCTTC. Translating it yields CASTSPGDHSYNEQFF.

This rearrangement joins TRBV7-9 to TRBJ2-7; 7 positions match TRBD2. V was pared by 2 bases and J by 2 bases, with 6 bases of the junction left unmatched. Germline V gives CDR1 SEHNR, CDR2 FQNEAQ (reference sequence). This CDR3 spans 15 amino acids. The CDR3 DNA sequence: TGTGCCAGCAGCTTAAACACTAGCGCACCCTACGAGCAGTACTTC. Its protein product is CASSLNTSAPYEQYF.

The genes are TRBV7-2 and TRBJ2-7; D possibly matches TRBD1 or TRBD2 (5 bases each). The V end was cut by 5 bases, the J end by 3 bases, with 14 bases between. From germline, CDR1 is SGHTA and CDR2 FQGNSA. The CDR3 contains 14 residues. CDR3 nucleotide sequence: TGTGCCAGCAGCCACGGGACCGATGTCTACGAGCAGTACTTC. Protein product: CASSHGTDVYEQYF.

This clonotype was counted ten times or more. The V call is TRBV7-2, the J call TRBJ2-6; D is tentatively TRBD1 or TRBD2 (5 bases each). V was clipped by 5 bases and J by 0 bases, with 17 bases between them. Germline values: CDR1 SGHTA, CDR2 FQGNSA. This CDR3 spans 18 amino acids. CDR3 in amino acids: CASSPPGPKSSGANVLTF. The CDR3 DNA follows: TGTGCCAGCAGCCCCCCGGGACCCAAGAGCTCTGGGGCCAACGTCCTGACTTTC.

A remark on this clonotype: A much more abundant neighbour one base away suggests this may be a read error. The CDR3 here is CASSFLGQEGYEQYF. As DNA, the CDR3 is TGTGCCAGCAGTTTTCTGGGACAGGAGGGCTATGAGCAGTACTTC. This chain connects TRBV27 to TRBJ2-7; 8 nucleotides agree with TRBD1. CDR3 length: 15 residues. The V gene end was trimmed by 3 bases and the J gene end by 7 bases; junction bases not matched to a gene: 11. CDR1 and CDR2 (germline): MNHEY, SMNVEV (reference sequence).

In its sample, this clonotype was seen many times. V and J are TRBV2 and TRBJ2-2, with 10 bases matching TRBD2. The length of the CDR3 is 15 residues. Trimming at V came to 6 bases and at J to 5 bases, leaving 6 bases not matched to a gene. From germline, CDR1 is SNHLY and CDR2 FYNNEI. CDR3 region: CASSAGTSVTGELFF. CDR3 DNA: TGTGCCAGCAGCGCCGGGACTAGCGTAACCGGGGAGCTGTTTTTT.

This clonotype appeared a few times. This chain uses TRBV3-1 with TRBJ2-1; D is unclear. The CDR3 runs 13 residues. The germline V gene has CDR1 LGHDT and CDR2 YNNKEL (reference sequence). Between the trimmed V and J ends, which lost 0 bases and 6 bases, there was a span of 6 bases. The CDR3 coding sequence is TGTGCCAGCAGCCAAGATCTCAGCAATGAGCAGTTCTTC. Amino acid sequence: CASSQDLSNEQFF.

This clonotype has ten or more counts. The V gene is TRBV28, the J gene TRBJ1-5; D gene ambiguous. The V end was cut by 7 bases, the J end by 10 bases, with 29 bases between. The CDR3 spans 17 residues. Germline loops: CDR1 MDHEN, CDR2 SYDVKM. The CDR3 DNA reads TGTGCCAGCACCCAACGGAGGCTCACCCCTTCTCCGGAACCCCAGCATTTT. Its protein product is CASTQRRLTPSPEPQHF.

This clonotype appeared many times. The rearrangement links TRBV5-1 to TRBJ2-7; 7 bases fit TRBD2. The V and J ends lost 4 bases and 2 bases, in that order; junction bases with no gene match: 18. Germline V gives CDR1 SGHRS, CDR2 YFSETQ. There are 18 residues in the CDR3. The DNA of the CDR3 is TGCGCCAGCAGCCTGCCTGCTCTAGCGGAATCGGCGGCCTACGAGCAGTACTTC. Its translation: CASSLPALAESAAYEQYF.

The rearrangement links TRBV29-1 to TRBJ1-1; TRBD1 might be the D (5 bases). Germline CDR1 SQVTM, CDR2 ANQGSEA. Trimming left V 3 bases short and J 2 bases short, with 13 bases between. There are 14 residues in the CDR3. The CDR3 DNA reads TGCAGCGTTGATAGTCCGGGGGGTAACACTGAAGCTTTCTTT. This codes for CSVDSPGGNTEAFF.

About this clonotype: This sequence may be a read error, since a much larger clone differs from it by one base. As the CDR3 is not closed by the conserved phenylalanine or tryptophan, this likely results from a read error. The J gene is TRBJ2-5, the V gene TRBV9; possibly TRBD1 or TRBD2 for D (6 bases each). The V gene lost 1 base and the J gene lost 0 bases, with 7 bases spanning the gap. The CDR3 has 14 amino acids. Germline CDR1 reads SGDLS; CDR2 reads YYNGEE. The CDR3 DNA reads as TGTGCCAGCAGCGTAAGGGGGGACCAAGAGACCCAGTACTTA. Amino acids: CASSVRGDQETQYL.

The genes are TRBV15 and TRBJ2-1, with 9 bases aligning to TRBD1. Germline V gene lookup returns CDR1 LNHNV and CDR2 YYDKDF (reference sequence). CDR3 length equals 15 residues. Unmatched junction bases numbered 5, after V lost 1 base and J lost 7 bases. The CDR3 bases are TGTGCCACCAGCAGAGCCGACAGGGGGAAGAATGAGCAGTTCTTC. It is translated as CATSRADRGKNEQFF.

V gene TRBV5-4 combines with J gene TRBJ2-2; D perhaps matches TRBD1 (7 bases). Germline-derived CDR1 and CDR2 are SGHNT and YYREEE (reference sequence). The CDR3 spans 17 residues. The V end was cut by 4 bases, the J end by 0 bases, with 16 bases between. The CDR3 reads CASSPRGGTANTGELFF. DNA for the CDR3: TGTGCCAGCAGCCCTCGCGGAGGGACAGCGAACACCGGGGAGCTGTTTTTT.

This chain uses TRBV5-1 with TRBJ2-3, with D tentatively TRBD2 (5 bases). Trimming removed 8 bases at V and 0 bases at J, with 10 bases between. The CDR3 totals 13 residues. Germline CDR1 SGHRS, CDR2 YFSETQ. The chain's CDR3 is CASIAPSTDTQYF. The DNA for the CDR3 is TGCGCCAGTATAGCGCCTAGCACAGATACGCAGTATTTT.

This clonotype was recorded many times. V and J are TRBV11-2 and TRBJ1-1; D is unclear. The CDR3 spans 13 residues. CDR1 is SGHAT and CDR2 is FQNNGV in the germline V gene. The V gene lost 5 bases and the J gene lost 10 bases, with 17 bases spanning the gap. CDR3 protein: CASSLPFSVGAFF. In nucleotides, the CDR3 is TGTGCCAGCAGCCTCCCCTTTAGTGTTGGAGCTTTCTTT. Looking up the rest from reference TRBV11-2 and TRBJ1-1 gives the full variable domain: EAGVAQSPRYKIIEKRQSVAFWCNPISGHATLYWYQQILGQGPKLLIQFQNNGVVDDSQLPKDRFSAERLKGVDSTLKIQPAKLEDSAVYLCASSLPFSVGAFFGQGTRLTVV.

This clonotype occurred many times. The V gene is TRBV27, the J gene TRBJ1-1; D gene uncertain. Trimming pared 8 bases from V and 1 base from J, leaving 14 bases between. The CDR3 totals 14 residues. Germline values: CDR1 MNHEY, CDR2 SMNVEV (reference sequence). CDR3 region: CASARGLGNTEAFF. CDR3 DNA sequence: TGTGCCAGCGCCAGAGGATTAGGGAACACTGAAGCTTTCTTT.